This T cell receptor (beta chain) was recorded in a study of CD8+CD57+ T cells in acquired aplastic anemia. Study-wide background: Sorted CD4+ and CD8+ cells gave a mean 3.2 ug DNA, range roughly 0.18 to 30 ug. The study obtained about 10.8 million reads on average for CD4+ cells from healthy donors. General study findings and limits: The study found no significant CD8+ Simpson's diversity difference between patients and controls. Both patients and controls carried the same twenty-nine CD8+ CDR3 sequences.

Researchers used genomic DNA as the template to profile TCR beta VDJ and CDR3. Each CDR3 protein is one row after TCRdb ran MiXCR on the reads. The data hold 60,000 to 75,000 distinct CDR3 sequences, with about 56% observed a single time. With regard to this clonotype: Its antigen remains unknown.

This CDR3 contains 12 residues. The germline V gene encodes CDR1 SQVTM and CDR2 ANQGSEA. Trimming stripped 4 bases from V and 6 bases from J, with 13 bases between. V usage is TRBV29-1 and J usage is TRBJ2-7; a weak D match, TRBD1 (5 bases). This TCR was recovered from a human donor in good health, serving as a control. Sequencing used sorted CD4+, CD8+, or CD8+CD57+ T cells (not recorded which) from PBMCs. The DNA for the CDR3 is TGCAGCGTTGGGCATCCCCAGGGCGAGCAGTACTTC. It specifies CSVGHPQGEQYF.